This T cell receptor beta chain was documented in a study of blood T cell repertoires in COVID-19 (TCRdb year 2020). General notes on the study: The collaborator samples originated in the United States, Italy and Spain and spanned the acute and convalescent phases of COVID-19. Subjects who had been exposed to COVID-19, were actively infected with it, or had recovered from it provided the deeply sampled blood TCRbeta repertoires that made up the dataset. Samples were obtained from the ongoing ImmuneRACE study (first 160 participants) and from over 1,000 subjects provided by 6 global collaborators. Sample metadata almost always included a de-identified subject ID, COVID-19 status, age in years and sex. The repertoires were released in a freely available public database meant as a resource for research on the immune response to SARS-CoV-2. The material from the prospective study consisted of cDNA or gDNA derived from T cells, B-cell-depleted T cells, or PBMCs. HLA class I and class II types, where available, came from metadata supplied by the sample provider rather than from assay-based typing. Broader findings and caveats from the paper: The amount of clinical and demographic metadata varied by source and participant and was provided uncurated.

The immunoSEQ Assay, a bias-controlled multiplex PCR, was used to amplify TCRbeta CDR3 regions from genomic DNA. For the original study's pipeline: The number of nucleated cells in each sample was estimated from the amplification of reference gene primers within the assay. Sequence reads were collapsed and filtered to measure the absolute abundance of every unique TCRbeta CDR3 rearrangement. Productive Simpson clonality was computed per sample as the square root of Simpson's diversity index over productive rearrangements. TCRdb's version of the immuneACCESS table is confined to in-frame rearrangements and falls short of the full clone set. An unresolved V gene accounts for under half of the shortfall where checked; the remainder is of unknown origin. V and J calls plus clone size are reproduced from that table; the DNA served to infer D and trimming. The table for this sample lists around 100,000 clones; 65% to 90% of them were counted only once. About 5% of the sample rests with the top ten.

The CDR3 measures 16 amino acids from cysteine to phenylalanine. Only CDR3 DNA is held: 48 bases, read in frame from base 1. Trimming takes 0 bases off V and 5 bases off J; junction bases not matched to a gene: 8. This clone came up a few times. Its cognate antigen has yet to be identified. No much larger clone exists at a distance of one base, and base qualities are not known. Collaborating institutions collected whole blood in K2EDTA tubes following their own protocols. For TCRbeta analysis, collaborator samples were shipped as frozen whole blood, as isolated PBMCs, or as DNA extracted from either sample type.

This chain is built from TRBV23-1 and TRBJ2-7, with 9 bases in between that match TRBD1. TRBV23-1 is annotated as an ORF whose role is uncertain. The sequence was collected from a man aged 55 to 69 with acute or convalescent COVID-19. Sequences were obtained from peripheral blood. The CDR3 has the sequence CASSQSKGTGYHEQYF. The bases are TGCGCCAGCAGTCAATCGAAGGGGACAGGGTACCACGAGCAGTACTTC.